This TCR beta chain derives from a study of human CD8 memory T cell subsets (dated by TCRdb to about 2020). With respect to the entire study: TCRbeta repertoires of stem-like (TSTEM), progenitor exhausted-like (TPEX) and effector memory CD8+ T cell subsets were compared to assess their clonal relationships. TCRbeta repertoires were obtained from TSTEM, TPEX and effector memory subsets contributed by each of six donors.

This sample was sequenced with a NextSeq 550. A Human TCR Profiling Kit was used to prepare UMI-labeled 5' RACE TCRbeta libraries. Every TCRbeta library was prepared in parallel, with the same number of PCR cycles used for all of the libraries. The original methods were these. Each TCRbeta library contained between roughly 3,000 and 18,000 functional CDR3beta clonotypes. MIGEC 1.2.9 handled UMI extraction and consensus assembly, with a minimum of three reads required per UMI. MiXCR 3.0.3 was used to extract in-frame CDR3beta repertoires. Each sample was downsampled to 42,000 randomly selected UMIs before diversity metrics were calculated in VDJtools 1.2.1. For the top 3,000 clones of each sample pair, the repertoire overlap metrics D, R and F2 were calculated in VDJtools. Following reprocessing of the reads by TCRdb, the data hold one row per CDR3 protein sequence and no DNA is available. The V and J calls here are based on TCRdb, not the publication. For this sample, the table gives about 17,000 distinct CDR3 sequences. The ten largest account for about 5% of the sample.

Results the study describes overall, beyond this receptor: Only TCRbeta chains were sequenced, and repertoire comparisons were based on roughly 6 donors, with testing performed by paired t-tests and Bonferroni correction. Although both stem-like subsets shared clonotypes with effector memory cells, the overlap between TSTEM and TPEX repertoires was minimal, suggesting distinct antigen spectra for the TSTEM and TPEX subsets. Normalized Shannon-Wiener diversity was similarly high in TSTEM and TPEX subsets, while effector memory subsets were less diverse by comparison. Greater repertoire diversity in TSTEM than in TPEX subsets was suggested by Chao1 estimates, potentially reflecting a broader range of specificities.

As concerns this clonotype: The antigen this receptor binds is unknown.

Its CDR3 holds 17 amino acids, cysteine through phenylalanine. No DNA has been recorded. Looking up the germline V gene yields CDR1 LGHNA and CDR2 YSLEER. CCR7+ PD-1- TIGIT- cells were classified as stem-like memory CD8+ T cells (TSTEM). Density gradient separation was used to isolate peripheral blood mononuclear cells from healthy donor buffy coats. In the study, negative magnetic separation with EasySep or MojoSort CD8+ T cell isolation kits was used to enrich total CD8+ T cells. An RNeasy Mini Kit was used to extract total RNA from duplicate vials of some 160,000 sorted CD8+ T cells per subset. PBMCs were used either fresh or after being cryopreserved in fetal bovine serum containing roughly 9.8% DMSO. CD8+ T cell subsets were sorted to purity by fluorescence-activated cell sorting on a FACSAria III.

The source of this sequence is a human donor in good health. The chain links TRBV4-3 with TRBJ2-7; TCRdb's assignment of TRBD1 cannot be checked, as there is no DNA. Sequencing was carried out using CD8+ stem-like memory T cells (TSCM and TCM) sorted from PBMCs. Explained via the paper, the cell subset or site label denotes: stem-like memory CD8 T cells (TSTEM), CCR7+ PD-1- TIGIT-. CDR3 protein: CASSQDLSLGGKYEQYF.